The next 32 T cell receptor beta chains were all read from a single sample in a study of T cell repertoires in cytomegalovirus infection. TCRdb independently ran MiXCR on the reads; one entry per CDR3 protein. The data hold 230,000 or so distinct CDR3 sequences, with about a sixth observed a single time. Source material: CD8+ T cells from PBMCs. The source is a human donor in good health (CMV status not recorded). Some clones in this sample may be carry-over from other donors' samples.

This chain joins TRBV5-6 and TRBJ2-1; D unresolved. The germline gives CDR1 SGHDT, CDR2 YYEEEE. CDR3 size: 15 residues. With 5 bases removed from V and 5 bases from J, the gap between germline ends came to 17 bases. The CDR3 is CASSFLLDKDNEQFF. As DNA, the CDR3 is TGTGCCAGCAGTTTCCTCCTAGACAAGGACAATGAGCAGTTCTTC. Full variable domain (remainder filled in from reference TRBV5-6 and TRBJ2-1): DAGVTQSPTHLIKTRGQQVTLRCSPKSGHDTVSWYQQALGQGPQFIFQYYEEEERQRGNFPDRFSGHQFPNYSSELNVNALLLGDSALYLCASSFLLDKDNEQFFGPGTRLTVL.

The chain couples TRBV4-1 to TRBJ2-3, with TRBD2 matching 9 bases. CDR3 length equals 16 residues. Looked up from germline, CDR1 is MGHRA and CDR2 is YSYEKL. The trim removed 2 bases at V and 0 bases at J, leaving 3 bases unmatched. The CDR3 reads CASSQPTSGSTDTQYF. The CDR3 DNA follows: TGCGCCAGCAGCCAACCGACTAGCGGAAGCACAGATACGCAGTATTTT.

The rearrangement joins TRBV6-6 to TRBJ2-7; the match to TRBD2 covers 7 bases. The V gene end was trimmed by 7 bases and the J gene end by 6 bases; junction bases not matched to a gene: 9. Per the germline V gene, CDR1 is MNHNY and CDR2 is SVGAGI (reference sequence). This CDR3 has 13 amino acids. The CDR3 sequence is CASTGGGWVEQYF. The CDR3 region has the DNA TGTGCCAGCACTGGGGGGGGGTGGGTCGAGCAGTACTTC.

The chain uses TRBV28 and TRBJ2-7; TRBD1 aligns across 8 bases. The CDR3 is 14 residues long. Trimming at V came to 3 bases and at J to 3 bases, leaving 4 bases not matched to a gene. The germline V gene has CDR1 MDHEN and CDR2 SYDVKM. The CDR3 region has the DNA TGTGCCAGCAGTTTCTGGACAGGGAACTACGAGCAGTACTTC. Translation gives CASSFWTGNYEQYF.

This clonotype appeared many times. J is TRBJ2-2 and V is TRBV7-2; 8 bases are shared with TRBD1. Losses at the gene ends were 1 base for V and 6 bases for J; bases not matched to a gene: 7. The CDR3 sequence is 16 residues long. The germline gives CDR1 SGHTA, CDR2 FQGNSA. The DNA for the CDR3 is TGTGCCAGCAGCTTAGTCCCGATACAGGGGGCCGGGGAGCTGTTTTTT. It translates to CASSLVPIQGAGELFF.

This clonotype was seen at least ten times. The chain couples TRBV7-9 to TRBJ2-2; TRBD1 matches at 7 bases. The V gene's germline CDR1 is SEHNR and CDR2 FQNEAQ (reference sequence). The J segment lost 5 bases and the V segment lost 6 bases, leaving 12 bases of the junction unmatched. The length of the CDR3 is 16 residues. This CDR3 reads CASRVTGALRTGELFF. The CDR3 DNA follows: TGTGCCAGCAGAGTTACAGGGGCGCTACGGACCGGGGAGCTGTTTTTT.

J is TRBJ1-5 and V is TRBV6-4; D gene ambiguous. Germline V gene data show CDR1 as MRHNA and CDR2 as SNTAGT. V shed 7 bases and J shed 6 bases, with 13 bases lying between them. The CDR3 runs to 13 residues. The chain's CDR3 is CASTTKRLQPQHF. CDR3 DNA sequence: TGTGCCAGCACCACTAAGAGGCTTCAGCCCCAGCATTTT.

This clonotype was recorded many times. The V call is TRBV7-9, the J call TRBJ2-6, with D uncertain. The CDR3 loop spans 18 amino acids. CDR1 SEHNR and CDR2 FQNEAQ come from the germline V gene (reference sequence). Trimming took off 4 bases at V and 0 bases at J, with 16 bases between the two ends. The CDR3 sequence: CASSSSSLTHSGANVLTF. As DNA, the CDR3 is TGTGCCAGCAGCTCCTCGTCACTTACGCACTCTGGGGCCAACGTCCTGACTTTC.

This clonotype was recorded many times. The V call is TRBV7-2, the J call TRBJ1-5; the D gene is possibly TRBD1 (6 bases). Germline loops: CDR1 SGHTA, CDR2 FQGNSA. The CDR3 has 14 amino acids. V was cut by 1 base and J by 6 bases, with 10 bases left in between. The CDR3 region has the DNA TGTGCCAGCAGCTTAGGGGGGCACAGTCAGCCCCAGCATTTT. Translated: CASSLGGHSQPQHF.

This clonotype was observed many times. The chain links TRBV28 to TRBJ1-1, with unresolved D. CDR1 is MDHEN and CDR2 is SYDVKM in the germline V gene. The CDR3 totals 15 residues. V lost 5 bases, J lost 2 bases, and 15 bases lay in between. CDR3 amino acids: CASSPLPRFNTEAFF. For the CDR3, the DNA is TGTGCCAGCAGTCCCCTCCCCAGATTCAACACTGAAGCTTTCTTT.

The CDR3 is CASGTGRNDEQFF. The DNA for the CDR3 is TGTGCCAGCGGTACTGGTCGGAACGATGAGCAGTTCTTC. This chain joins TRBV27 and TRBJ2-1; D remains unclear. Germline V gene sequence: CDR1 MNHEY, CDR2 SMNVEV (reference sequence). The germline V and J ends were trimmed by 8 bases and 8 bases, with 16 bases remaining between them. The length of the CDR3 is 13 residues.

The gene calls are TRBV28 and TRBJ2-5, with 9 bases fitting TRBD2. The CDR3 extends over 14 amino acids. Germline loops: CDR1 MDHEN, CDR2 SYDVKM. Trimming at V came to 5 bases and at J to 5 bases, leaving 6 bases not matched to a gene. In DNA, the CDR3 is TGTGCCAGCAGTACACCCGGGACTAGCGAGACCCAGTACTTC. Protein product: CASSTPGTSETQYF.

This clonotype came up many times. The chain links TRBV7-2 to TRBJ2-4, with 8 bases identical to TRBD1. The germline gives CDR1 SGHTA, CDR2 FQGNSA. The V and J ends lost 2 bases and 1 base, in that order; junction bases with no gene match: 4. This CDR3 comprises 16 residues. This chain's CDR3 is CASSLQGAMAKNIQYF. DNA for the CDR3: TGTGCCAGCAGCTTACAGGGGGCGATGGCCAAAAACATTCAGTACTTC.

At least ten counts were recorded for this clonotype. CDR3 sequence (DNA): TGTGCCAGCAGTCGCCCGGGAGGGAAGGATCGCAATGAGCAGTTCTTC. It is translated as CASSRPGGKDRNEQFF. The V gene is TRBV12-3 or TRBV12-4, the J gene TRBJ2-1, with 8 positions matching TRBD2. The junction had 12 bases not matched to a gene; V was cut back by 5 bases and J by 6 bases. The length of the CDR3 is 16 residues.

This chain connects TRBV20-1 to TRBJ2-5; D gene ambiguous. Germline V lookup: CDR1 DFQATT, CDR2 SNEGSKA (reference sequence). With 1 base removed from V and 6 bases from J, the gap between germline ends came to 18 bases. The CDR3 has 15 residues. CDR3 sequence reads: CSARAGSFSPKTQYF. For the CDR3, the DNA is TGCAGTGCTAGAGCGGGCAGTTTCAGCCCGAAGACCCAGTACTTC.

This clonotype appeared many times. The rearrangement links TRBV28 to TRBJ2-3; 13 positions match TRBD2. With 6 bases clipped from V and 2 bases from J, the junction kept 5 bases outside the gene matches. The CDR3 runs 16 residues. Germline CDR1 is MDHEN and CDR2 is SYDVKM. CDR3 loop: CASRSTSGGVTDTQYF. Written as DNA, the CDR3 is TGTGCCAGCAGATCAACTAGCGGGGGGGTCACAGATACGCAGTATTTT.

The genes are TRBV28 and TRBJ2-7; D might be TRBD1 (6 bases). CDR1 MDHEN and CDR2 SYDVKM come from the germline V gene. The CDR3 extends over 15 amino acids. Trimming took off 1 base at V and 0 bases at J, with 10 bases between the two ends. CDR3 residues: CASSLYTGSSYEQYF. DNA of the CDR3: TGTGCCAGCAGTTTATATACAGGGAGCTCCTACGAGCAGTACTTC.

The table lists this clonotype with a few counts. The V call is TRBV6-2 or TRBV6-3, the J call TRBJ2-3, with TRBD2 matching over 7 bases. The CDR3 extends over 15 amino acids. The junction had 8 bases not matched to a gene; V was cut back by 6 bases and J by 2 bases. Germline V gene data show CDR1 as MNHEY and CDR2 as SVGEGT. The CDR3 here is CASSHSGLNTDTQYF. DNA of the CDR3: TGTGCCAGCAGCCATTCGGGACTAAACACAGATACGCAGTATTTT.

Details on this clonotype: A read error may account for a junction end that differs from germline. The chain combines TRBV5-1 with TRBJ2-1; 7 positions match TRBD2. The germline CDR1 and CDR2 sequences are SGHRS and YFSETQ. The length of the CDR3 is 15 residues. The CDR3: CASSLWSGGYNEQIF. In nucleotides, the CDR3 is TGCGCCAGCAGCTTGTGGTCCGGGGGGTACAATGAGCAGATCTTC.

This clonotype was counted many times. The chain links TRBV28 to TRBJ2-5; D unresolved. The CDR3 extends over 18 amino acids. The germline V and J ends were trimmed by 3 bases and 0 bases, with 20 bases remaining between them. Germline V gene data show CDR1 as MDHEN and CDR2 as SYDVKM. The CDR3 protein is CASSFNTDQSLYQETQYF. The DNA for the CDR3 is TGTGCCAGCAGTTTTAACACAGACCAATCCCTGTACCAAGAGACCCAGTACTTC.

This clonotype was seen ten or more times. The CDR3 reads CASSLAPGQETQYF. In nucleotides, the CDR3 is TGTGCCAGCAGCTTAGCACCGGGCCAAGAGACCCAGTACTTC. The chain employs TRBV7-2 and TRBJ2-5, with D unresolved. The CDR3 consists of 14 residues. V shed 0 bases and J shed 1 base, with 6 bases lying between them. Germline V gene lookup returns CDR1 SGHTA and CDR2 FQGNSA.

The chain employs TRBV5-5 and TRBJ1-5; TRBD1 aligns across 9 bases. CDR1 is SGHKS, CDR2 YYEKEE, per germline (reference sequence). Trimming at V came to 5 bases and at J to 4 bases, leaving 4 bases not matched to a gene. CDR3 length equals 14 residues. The CDR3 is CASRSGQGNQPQHF. The DNA of the CDR3 is TGTGCCAGCAGATCCGGACAGGGGAATCAGCCCCAGCATTTT.

This clonotype was seen more than once but under ten times. V gene TRBV9 combines with J gene TRBJ2-2, with 9 bases matching TRBD2. J lost 4 bases, V lost 4 bases, and 11 bases had no gene match. The CDR3 has 17 amino acids. Germline CDR1 SGDLS, CDR2 YYNGEE. CDR3 sequence (DNA): TGTGCCAGCAGCCCTCGCGCGGGGGGGCCGGGCACCGGGGAGCTGTTTTTT. The encoded protein is CASSPRAGGPGTGELFF.

This clonotype was counted a few times. The V call is TRBV18, the J call TRBJ2-7, with 8 bases aligning to TRBD2. From germline, CDR1 is KGHSH and CDR2 LQKENI. The CDR3 is 17 amino acids. Unmatched junction bases numbered 11, after V lost 1 base and J lost 3 bases. CDR3 sequence (DNA): TGTGCCAGCTCACCACTTGAGGCGGCGGGGGGAGGCTACGAGCAGTACTTC. Encoded protein: CASSPLEAAGGGYEQYF.

This clonotype was seen only a few times. V usage is TRBV19 and J usage is TRBJ1-1; a weak D match, TRBD1 (6 bases). The CDR3 consists of 14 residues. Germline-derived CDR1 and CDR2 are LNHDA and SQIVND (reference sequence). The V end was cut by 4 bases, the J end by 2 bases, with 11 bases between. The CDR3 DNA sequence: TGTGCCAGTAGTACCCGACAGGAAAACACTGAAGCTTTCTTT. This encodes CASSTRQENTEAFF. Based on the CDR3 plus reference TRBV19 and TRBJ1-1, the full variable domain is DGGITQSPKYLFRKEGQNVTLSCEQNLNHDAMYWYRQDPGQGLRLIYYSQIVNDFQKGDIAEGYSVSREKKESFPLTVTSAQKNPTAFYLCASSTRQENTEAFFGQGTRLTVV.

This clonotype was seen a handful of times. This chain links TRBV20-1 with TRBJ1-1; 8 positions agree with TRBD1. The germline V gene encodes CDR1 DFQATT and CDR2 SNEGSKA (reference sequence). Trimming took 2 bases from V and 0 from J; bases not matched to a gene: 2. The CDR3 extends over 14 amino acids. CDR3 nucleotides: TGCAGTGCTAGACCGGGACAGGTGAACACTGAAGCTTTCTTT. Translation: CSARPGQVNTEAFF.

This clonotype occurred a few times. This chain uses TRBV2 with TRBJ2-1; 11 bases match TRBD2. The length of the CDR3 is 15 residues. Germline trimming cut 3 bases from V and 4 bases from J; bases unmatched to any gene: 2. Germline loops: CDR1 SNHLY, CDR2 FYNNEI. The CDR3 loop reads CASSEGLAEYNEQFF. DNA for the CDR3: TGTGCCAGCAGTGAGGGACTAGCGGAGTACAATGAGCAGTTCTTC.

This clonotype was picked up many times. The chain carries TRBV6-5 and TRBJ2-2, with a weak D call TRBD1 (6 bases). V lost 6 bases to trimming and J lost 0 bases, with 11 bases between them. There are 15 residues in the CDR3. CDR1 MNHEY and CDR2 SVGAGI come from the germline V gene. CDR3 region: CASRLQGPNTGELFF. The CDR3 nucleotides are TGTGCCAGCAGACTACAGGGTCCGAACACCGGGGAGCTGTTTTTT.

The rearrangement joins TRBV6-2 or TRBV6-3 to TRBJ2-7; 7 nucleotides match TRBD2. J was trimmed by 2 bases and V by 6 bases; bases with no gene match: 13. Germline assignment: CDR1 MNHEY and CDR2 SVGEGT. This CDR3 has 16 amino acids. The CDR3 DNA is TGTGCCAGCAGCCCCGCCACGACTAGCTACCCCTACGAGCAGTACTTC. The encoded protein is CASSPATTSYPYEQYF.

This clonotype occurred a few times. V usage is TRBV7-6 and J usage is TRBJ2-5; TRBD1 is a possible D gene (5 bases). The CDR3 is 14 residues long. V was shortened by 5 bases and J by 5 bases, with 15 bases between the two germline ends. The V gene's germline CDR1 is SGHVS and CDR2 FNYEAQ. The CDR3 nucleotides read TGTGCCAGCAGCAACAGTGGGGCAGCCGAGACCCAGTACTTC. Amino acid sequence: CASSNSGAAETQYF.

The genes are TRBV5-1 and TRBJ2-1; D tentatively fits TRBD1 or TRBD2 (5 bases each). V lost 3 bases and J 2 bases, leaving 12 bases between the germline ends. CDR1 is SGHRS, CDR2 YFSETQ, per germline. CDR3 length: 15 residues. As DNA, the CDR3 is TGCGCCAGCAGCTACCGGGACGGGACCTACAATGAGCAGTTCTTC. Translated: CASSYRDGTYNEQFF.

This chain links TRBV10-3 with TRBJ1-5; D gene uncertain. Per germline, CDR1 ENHRY and CDR2 SYGVKD. The germline V and J ends were trimmed by 2 bases and 7 bases, with 12 bases remaining between them. The CDR3 runs to 14 residues. CDR3 DNA sequence: TGTGCCATCAGTGAGATTGCCGATCAGCAGCCCCAGCATTTT. Residues: CAISEIADQQPQHF.